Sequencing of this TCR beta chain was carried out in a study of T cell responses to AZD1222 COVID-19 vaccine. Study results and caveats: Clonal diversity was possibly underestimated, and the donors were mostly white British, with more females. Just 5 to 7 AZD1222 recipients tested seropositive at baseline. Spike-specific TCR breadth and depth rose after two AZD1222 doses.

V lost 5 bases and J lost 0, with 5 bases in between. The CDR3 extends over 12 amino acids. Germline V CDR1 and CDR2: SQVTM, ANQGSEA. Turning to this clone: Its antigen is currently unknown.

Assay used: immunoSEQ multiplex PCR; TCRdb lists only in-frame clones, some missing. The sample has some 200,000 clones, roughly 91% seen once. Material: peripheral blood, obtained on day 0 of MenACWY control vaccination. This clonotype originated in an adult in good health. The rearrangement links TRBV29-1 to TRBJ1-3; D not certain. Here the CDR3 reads CSVSVSGNTIYF. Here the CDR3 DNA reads TGCAGCGTTTCTGTCTCTGGAAACACCATATATTTT. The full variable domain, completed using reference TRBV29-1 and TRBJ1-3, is SAVISQKPSRDICQRGTSLTIQCQVDSQVTMMFWYRQQPGQSLTLIATANQGSEATYESGFVIDKFPISRPNLTFSTLTVSNMSPEDSSIYLCSVSVSGNTIYFGEGSWLTVV.